The entry below gives a single T cell receptor beta chain sequence along with its context. Germline CDR1 SGHKS, CDR2 YYEKEE (reference sequence). This CDR3 contains 14 residues. Losses at the gene ends were 2 bases for V and 4 bases for J; bases not matched to a gene: 6. In the original analysis: Nucleated cell counts were estimated from reference gene primer amplification. Sequencing used immunoSEQ multiplex PCR; TCRdb keeps in-frame clones, though not all of them. That table is the source of V, J and clone size, and D and trimming were worked out from the DNA. Here the sample spans fewer than 250,000 clones, roughly 80% being singletons. This sample stems from a study of blood T cell repertoires in COVID-19. Across the study: Nucleic acid was either cDNA or gDNA, and it came from T cells, B-cell-depleted T cells, or PBMCs.

The chain recombines TRBV5-5 with TRBJ2-7; 7 bases agree with TRBD1. This sequence was found in a middle-aged woman with active or convalescent COVID-19. The sample was peripheral blood. The CDR3 sequence: CASSFRQGEYEQYF. As DNA, the CDR3 is TGTGCCAGCAGCTTCCGACAGGGTGAATACGAGCAGTACTTC.